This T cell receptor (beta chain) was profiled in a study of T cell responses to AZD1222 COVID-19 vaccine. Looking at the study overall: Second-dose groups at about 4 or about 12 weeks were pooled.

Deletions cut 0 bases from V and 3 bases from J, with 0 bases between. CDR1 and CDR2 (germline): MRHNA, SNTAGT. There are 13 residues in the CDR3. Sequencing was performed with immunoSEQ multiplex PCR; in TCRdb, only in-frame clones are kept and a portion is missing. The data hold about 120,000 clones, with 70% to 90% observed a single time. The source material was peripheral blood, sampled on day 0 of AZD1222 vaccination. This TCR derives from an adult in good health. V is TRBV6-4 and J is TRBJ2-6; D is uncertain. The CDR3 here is CASSDSGANVLTF. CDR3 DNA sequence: TGTGCCAGCAGTGACTCTGGGGCCAACGTCCTGACTTTC.